This T cell receptor (beta chain) was observed in a study of beta chain features in type 1 diabetes. Study-wide context: All samples together contributed almost 110,000,000 sorted cells for examination.

The CDR3 extends over 12 amino acids. The germline CDR1 and CDR2 sequences are GTSNPN and SVGIG (reference sequence). V lost 3 bases and J lost 4, with 7 bases in between. Details on this clone: The antigen is not known.

General observations from the study: A possible short-template PCR bias applies equally to patients and controls.

Researchers reported sorting CD4+ naive, central memory, regulatory and stem cell-like memory cells via CD45RO/CCR7/CD25/CD127/CD95/CD27. Expressed TCRB transcripts were sequenced, since all the RNA that had been isolated was reverse transcribed. TCRdb keeps only in-frame clones here, not all; method: immunoSEQ multiplex PCR. The sample includes hundreds of thousands of clones, about 30% of them seen just once. The chain links TRBV30 to TRBJ2-1; possibly TRBD2 for D (5 bases). The sample was naive CD4+ T cells from blood. The sequence was obtained from a man between 18 and 35 years old in good health. The CDR3 DNA sequence: TGTGCCTGGAGAACGGGGTACAATGAGCAGTTCTTC. This gives the protein CAWRTGYNEQFF.